These 31 T cell receptor beta chains came from one sample sequenced in a study of shared clonotypes between healthy human individuals. Measured with immunoSEQ multiplex PCR; TCRdb has only the in-frame clones, and not every one. Here the sample spans about 980,000 clones, about three quarters being singletons. What was sequenced was memory CD4+ T cells sorted from blood. Subset defined: CD45RA-negative fraction. These receptors all stem from a man younger than 35 in good health.

This chain joins TRBV7-3 and TRBJ1-1; D is unclear. V was pared by 5 bases and J by 5 bases, with 15 bases between. This CDR3 comprises 14 residues. CDR1 and CDR2 from the germline V gene are SGHTA and FQGTGA. The CDR3 spells CASSPSPGVTEAFF. DNA of the CDR3: TGTGCCAGCAGCCCCTCCCCAGGAGTTACTGAAGCTTTCTTT.

The chain joins TRBV7-8 to TRBJ2-7; tentatively, D is TRBD2 (7 bases). Germline-derived CDR1 and CDR2 are SGHVS and FQNEAQ. CDR3 size: 15 residues. V lost 6 bases to trimming and J lost 0 bases, with 15 bases between them. The CDR3 nucleotides read TGTGCCAGCAGTGTAAGGGGGGGAGGCTCCTACGAGCAGTACTTC. Translation gives CASSVRGGGSYEQYF. The full variable domain, rest sourced from reference TRBV7-8 and TRBJ2-7, is GAGVSQSPRYKVAKRGQDVALRCDPISGHVSLFWYQQALGQGPEFLTYFQNEAQLDKSGLPSDRFFAERPEGSVSTLKIQRTQQEDSAVYLCASSVRGGGSYEQYFGPGTRLTVT.

The chain joins TRBV6-5 to TRBJ2-1, with TRBD2 matching 16 bases. The V segment lost 9 bases and the J segment 10 bases; nucleotides outside the gene matches: 9. This CDR3 comprises 15 residues. Germline V gives CDR1 MNHEY, CDR2 SVGAGI. The CDR3 DNA sequence: TGTGCCAGTGCCCCGGGGACTAGCGGGAGGGGGGAGCAGTTCTTC. This gives the protein CASAPGTSGRGEQFF.

The chain couples TRBV25-1 to TRBJ2-7; 8 nucleotides align to TRBD2. The V gene's germline CDR1 is MGHDK and CDR2 SYGVNS. The CDR3 sequence is 16 residues long. J lost 0 bases, V lost 6 bases, and 10 bases had no gene match. The CDR3 sequence is CASSSTRGGSSYEQYF. The DNA of the CDR3 is TGTGCCAGCAGCTCCACCCGGGGGGGAAGCTCCTACGAGCAGTACTTC.

This chain links TRBV5-6 with TRBJ2-6; D is undetermined. The germline gives CDR1 SGHDT, CDR2 YYEEEE. The CDR3 is made up of 15 amino acids. V was clipped by 3 bases and J by 4 bases, with 11 bases between them. The CDR3 DNA reads as TGTGCCAGCAGCTCCTACAGAGGAGGGGCCAACGTCCTGACTTTC. Its protein product is CASSSYRGGANVLTF. The variable domain in full, with the rest retrieved from reference TRBV5-6 and TRBJ2-6, is DAGVTQSPTHLIKTRGQQVTLRCSPKSGHDTVSWYQQALGQGPQFIFQYYEEEERQRGNFPDRFSGHQFPNYSSELNVNALLLGDSALYLCASSSYRGGANVLTFGAGSRLTVL.

This clone showed up just a few times. V is TRBV4-1 and J is TRBJ2-5, with D possibly TRBD2 on 6 matching bases. The V gene lost 3 bases and the J gene lost 5 bases, with 16 bases spanning the gap. This CDR3 has 15 residues. Per germline, CDR1 MGHRA and CDR2 YSYEKL. CDR3 DNA: TGCGCCAGCAGCCACCTTGACGGGGGTGCCGAGACCCAGTACTTC. Protein: CASSHLDGGAETQYF.

This clone was recorded a few times. The chain employs TRBV14 and TRBJ1-1; D not resolved. The V gene lost 0 bases and the J gene lost 6 bases, with 11 bases spanning the gap. Germline CDR1 and CDR2: SGHDN and FVKESK. This CDR3 has 14 amino acids. CDR3 loop: CASSQDPGRPEAFF. CDR3 DNA sequence: TGTGCCAGCAGCCAAGATCCTGGACGTCCTGAAGCTTTCTTT.

This chain uses TRBV7-2 with TRBJ1-5, with D unclear. Between the trimmed V and J ends, which lost 3 bases and 5 bases, there was a span of 8 bases. Germline assignment: CDR1 SGHTA and CDR2 FQGNSA. CDR3 length: 13 residues. Here the CDR3 reads CASSFGPDQPQHF. In DNA form, the CDR3 reads TGTGCCAGCAGCTTCGGCCCAGATCAGCCCCAGCATTTT.

As concerns this clone: The germline gene is not matched at one end of the junction; a read error may be the cause. The V gene is TRBV11-2, the J gene TRBJ1-4; a possible D gene is TRBD1 (5 bases). The germline V gene encodes CDR1 SGHAT and CDR2 FQNNGV. The CDR3 sequence is 13 residues long. The CDR3 reads CASSQNSGTAIPF. The CDR3 region has the DNA TGTGCCAGCAGCCAAAACTCCGGGACGGCCATCCCTTTT.

The V call is TRBV29-1, the J call TRBJ2-7, with 13 bases fitting TRBD2. Germline V gene data show CDR1 as SQVTM and CDR2 as ANQGSEA. J gave up 4 bases and V 1 base, and 4 bases lay outside the gene matches. There are 15 residues in the CDR3. CDR3 sequence (DNA): TGCAGCGTTGAAGGACTAGCGGGAGGCTATTACGAGCAGTACTTC. It specifies CSVEGLAGGYYEQYF.

V is TRBV25-1 and J is TRBJ2-2, with D perhaps TRBD1 (6 bases). Germline CDR1 reads MGHDK; CDR2 reads SYGVNS. V lost 1 base and J 6 bases, leaving 9 bases between the germline ends. This CDR3 comprises 14 residues. The CDR3 DNA follows: TGTGCCAGCAGTGAATCAGGGGTGGCCGGGGAGCTGTTTTTT. The encoded protein is CASSESGVAGELFF.

The J gene is TRBJ1-6, the V gene TRBV6-5, with a tentative D call TRBD1 (6 bases). Germline values: CDR1 MNHEY, CDR2 SVGAGI. Trimming took off 4 bases at V and 9 bases at J, with 7 bases between the two ends. This CDR3 has 12 amino acids. DNA for the CDR3: TGTGCCAGCAGTTCAGGGGTTTCACCCCTCCACTTT. Translated, it gives CASSSGVSPLHF.

The chain links TRBV5-1 to TRBJ2-6; 7 nucleotides align to TRBD1. V gave up 6 bases and J gave up 0 bases; unmatched junction bases: 6. The CDR3 extends over 16 amino acids. The germline CDR1 and CDR2 sequences are SGHRS and YFSETQ. CDR3 DNA sequence: TGCGCCAGCAAGGGACAGCGAACCTCTGGGGCCAACGTCCTGACTTTC. The encoded protein is CASKGQRTSGANVLTF.

This clone was seen a few times. This chain joins TRBV9 and TRBJ1-3; possibly TRBD1 for D (5 bases). The length of the CDR3 is 18 residues. V lost 3 bases to trimming and J lost 0 bases, with 19 bases between them. The germline V gene encodes CDR1 SGDLS and CDR2 YYNGEE. The CDR3 region is CASSGQTHGGDSGNTIYF. The CDR3 DNA reads as TGTGCCAGCAGCGGACAGACCCATGGGGGGGACTCTGGAAACACCATATATTTT.

This clone has only one observation. V and J are TRBV30 and TRBJ2-6; D is uncertain. V lost 0 bases, J lost 1 base, and 7 bases lay in between. The CDR3 contains 15 residues. Germline V gene lookup returns CDR1 GTSNPN and CDR2 SVGIG (reference sequence). CDR3 loop: CAWSVGPSGANVLTF. The CDR3 bases are TGTGCCTGGAGTGTTGGTCCTTCTGGGGCCAACGTCCTGACTTTC.

The genes are TRBV7-2 and TRBJ2-1; perhaps TRBD1 as D (5 bases). Per the germline V gene, CDR1 is SGHTA and CDR2 is FQGNSA. Trimming cost V 2 bases and J 1 base, with 9 bases left between them. The CDR3 has 15 residues. As DNA, the CDR3 is TGTGCCAGCAGCTTAAGGCAGGGATCCTACAATGAGCAGTTCTTC. This codes for CASSLRQGSYNEQFF.

This clone was detected a few times. The chain has TRBV2 and TRBJ2-5, with 11 bases fitting TRBD2. V was pared by 6 bases and J by 6 bases, with 6 bases of the junction left unmatched. The CDR3 is 14 residues long. The germline gives CDR1 SNHLY, CDR2 FYNNEI. The CDR3: CASRGTSGGQTQYF. In DNA form, the CDR3 reads TGTGCCAGCAGGGGCACTAGCGGGGGCCAGACCCAGTACTTC.

For the CDR3, the DNA is TGTGCCAGCAGCTTAGCGCACGGCATGAACACTGAAGCTTTCTTT. Its protein product is CASSLAHGMNTEAFF. This sequence joins TRBV7-2 and TRBJ1-1; no reliable D call. The CDR3 covers 15 residues. CDR1 and CDR2 from the germline V gene are SGHTA and FQGNSA. Trimming cost V 0 bases and J 0 bases, with 8 bases left between them. Full variable domain (remainder filled in from reference TRBV7-2 and TRBJ1-1): GAGVSQSPSNKVTEKGKDVELRCDPISGHTALYWYRQSLGQGLEFLIYFQGNSAPDKSGLPSDRFSAERTGGSVSTLTIQRTQQEDSAVYLCASSLAHGMNTEAFFGQGTRLTVV.

This chain connects TRBV7-8 to TRBJ2-7; D assignment may be TRBD1 or TRBD2 (5 bases each). The CDR3 has 15 amino acids. The germline gives CDR1 SGHVS, CDR2 FQNEAQ. V was pared by 6 bases and J by 0 bases, with 15 bases between. CDR3 loop: CASRLTTGASYEQYF. DNA for the CDR3: TGTGCCAGCAGGTTAACTACCGGGGCCTCCTACGAGCAGTACTTC.

V and J are TRBV19 and TRBJ1-2; D is ambiguous. V dropped 5 bases and J dropped 4 bases, with 11 bases sitting between them. CDR1 LNHDA and CDR2 SQIVND come from the germline V gene (reference sequence). The CDR3 length is 13 residues. Here the CDR3 reads CASSAELGYGYTF. The DNA of the CDR3 is TGTGCCAGTAGTGCCGAACTAGGCTATGGCTACACCTTC.

CDR3 sequence: CASSVGTANEQYF. As DNA, the CDR3 is TGTGCCAGCAGCGTAGGGACAGCAAACGAGCAGTACTTC. The gene calls are TRBV9 and TRBJ2-7; perhaps TRBD1 as D (6 bases). The CDR3 runs to 13 residues. Per the germline V gene, CDR1 is SGDLS and CDR2 is YYNGEE. V lost 0 bases to trimming and J lost 5 bases, with 9 bases between them.

The CDR3 DNA reads as TGTGCCAGCAGCGTCGACAGGAGGAGGACAGATACGCAGTATTTT. Its protein product is CASSVDRRRTDTQYF. J is TRBJ2-3 and V is TRBV9; the D gene is possibly TRBD1 (6 bases). In germline, CDR1 is SGDLS, CDR2 YYNGEE. There are 15 residues in the CDR3. V was shortened by 2 bases and J by 3 bases, with 13 bases between the two germline ends.

V usage is TRBV5-4 and J usage is TRBJ2-5; no clear D. Trimming left V 0 bases short and J 3 bases short, with 6 bases between. The CDR3 runs to 13 residues. The germline V gene has CDR1 SGHNT and CDR2 YYREEE (reference sequence). CDR3 bases: TGTGCCAGCAGCTTGGTCTCAGAAGAGACCCAGTACTTC. Encoded protein: CASSLVSEETQYF.

This chain links TRBV15 with TRBJ2-1; D possibly corresponds to TRBD2 (7 bases). Germline loops: CDR1 LNHNV, CDR2 YYDKDF (reference sequence). CDR3 length: 15 amino acids. Deletions cut 0 bases from V and 2 bases from J, with 8 bases between. CDR3 sequence (DNA): TGTGCCACCAGCAGAGAGGGGGGGCCCTACAATGAGCAGTTCTTC. Encoded protein: CATSREGGPYNEQFF.

The V and J genes are TRBV5-1 and TRBJ2-5; TRBD2 might be the D (6 bases). Trimming pared 5 bases from V and 0 bases from J, leaving 14 bases between. Germline V CDR1 and CDR2: SGHRS, YFSETQ. CDR3 length: 15 residues. Here the CDR3 reads CASRVPSANQETQYF. CDR3 coding DNA: TGCGCCAGCAGAGTCCCTAGCGCGAACCAAGAGACCCAGTACTTC.

The chain uses TRBV19 and TRBJ1-3; D perhaps matches TRBD1 (5 bases). The CDR3 has 14 residues. Germline CDR1 is LNHDA and CDR2 is SQIVND (reference sequence). Trimming took off 5 bases at V and 0 bases at J, with 8 bases between the two ends. CDR3 DNA: TGTGCCAGTAGTTCAGGGAACTCTGGAAACACCATATATTTT. Protein product: CASSSGNSGNTIYF.

The V call is TRBV18, the J call TRBJ1-1; no clear D. Germline-derived CDR1 and CDR2 are KGHSH and LQKENI. V was trimmed by 6 bases and J by 2 bases, leaving 13 bases between them. CDR3 length: 14 residues. The chain's CDR3 is CASSSREANTEAFF. The CDR3 coding sequence is TGTGCCAGCTCCTCTAGGGAGGCCAACACTGAAGCTTTCTTT.

This clone was detected once. V is TRBV7-2 and J is TRBJ2-1; 12 bases align to TRBD2. The CDR3 runs to 16 residues. The junction had 11 bases not matched to a gene; V was cut back by 5 bases and J by 9 bases. Germline V gene data show CDR1 as SGHTA and CDR2 as FQGNSA. DNA of the CDR3: TGTGCCAGCAGCCCCACCCGGACTAGCGGGAACTTTGAGCAGTTCTTC. This sequence encodes CASSPTRTSGNFEQFF.

This clone appeared a few times. The chain carries TRBV5-1 and TRBJ2-7; the match to TRBD2 covers 9 bases. Germline CDR1 reads SGHRS; CDR2 reads YFSETQ. The CDR3 has 13 residues. V shed 3 bases, J shed 4 bases, and the junction held 2 bases outside the gene matches. The CDR3 sequence: CASSSLAGYEQYF. DNA for the CDR3: TGCGCCAGCAGCTCGCTAGCGGGATACGAGCAGTACTTC.

A remark on this clone: The same CDR3 can be traced to other DNA sequences in this sample. The chain recombines TRBV30 with TRBJ2-2; D possibly uses TRBD1 or TRBD2 (5 bases each). The germline V and J ends were trimmed by 2 bases and 8 bases, with 9 bases remaining between them. The CDR3 is 12 amino acids. The germline gives CDR1 GTSNPN, CDR2 SVGIG (reference sequence). The CDR3 sequence: CAWSLGVGELFF. CDR3 DNA sequence: TGTGCCTGGAGTCTGGGGGTTGGGGAGCTGTTTTTT.

The chain uses TRBV30 and TRBJ2-1, with 8 bases aligning to TRBD2. Germline V gene data show CDR1 as GTSNPN and CDR2 as SVGIG (reference sequence). The CDR3 length is 15 residues. Unmatched junction bases numbered 8, after V lost 0 bases and J lost 7 bases. The CDR3 here is CAWSVRLAGFNEQFF. In DNA, the CDR3 is TGTGCCTGGAGTGTAAGGCTAGCGGGCTTTAATGAGCAGTTCTTC.